Listed here are 28 T cell receptor beta chains from one sample, sequenced in a study of Graves' ophthalmopathy and Graves' hyperthyroidism. Amplified material comprised TCR beta CDR3 regions derived from RNA transcripts. Following a first-round RT-PCR that used HTBI primers, a second-round multiplex PCR was carried out. MiXCR, run by TCRdb on the multiplex PCR reads, gives a single entry per CDR3 protein. The table lists over a million distinct CDR3 sequences, about two fifths of them singletons. Sequenced: peripheral blood or thyroid tissue (not recorded which). These receptors all stem from an adult man with Graves' hyperthyroidism.

As DNA, the CDR3 is TGCAGTGGAGCTCGCGGGAGGGGGAACACTGAAGCTTTCTTT. It is translated as CSGARGRGNTEAFF. V usage is TRBV20-1 and J usage is TRBJ1-1; perhaps TRBD1 as D (5 bases). Germline CDR1 and CDR2: DFQATT and SNEGSKA (reference sequence). V was cut by 7 bases and J by 1 base, with 16 bases left in between. The CDR3 has 14 residues.

This clonotype appeared a single time. This rearrangement joins TRBV12-3 or TRBV12-4 to TRBJ1-1, with D possibly matching TRBD1 (6 bases). Trimming removed 6 bases at V and 6 bases at J, with 14 bases between. CDR3 length equals 13 residues. The CDR3 loop is CASRRQGWPEAFF. As DNA, the CDR3 is TGTGCCAGCAGGCGGCAGGGGTGGCCTGAAGCTTTCTTT.

The CDR3 coding sequence is TGCAGTGCTAGAGACCTCGGGAGCTGGAATGAGCAGTTCTTC. It codes for CSARDLGSWNEQFF. The chain is built from TRBV20-1 and TRBJ2-1; D may be TRBD2 (6 bases). Germline loops: CDR1 DFQATT, CDR2 SNEGSKA (reference sequence). Trimming took off 0 bases at V and 7 bases at J, with 13 bases between the two ends. The CDR3 consists of 14 residues.

This clonotype was detected many times. The genes are TRBV10-3 and TRBJ2-7, with a tentative D call TRBD2 (6 bases). CDR3 length: 13 residues. Germline values: CDR1 ENHRY, CDR2 SYGVKD. V lost 9 bases and J 4 bases, leaving 16 bases between the germline ends. The DNA of the CDR3 is TGTGCCATGAGGGACGTCGGAGGGTACGAGCAGTACTTC. Translating it yields CAMRDVGGYEQYF.

This clonotype was detected many times. The chain carries TRBV7-8 and TRBJ1-5; unclear D gene. The CDR3 runs to 17 residues. Between the trimmed V and J ends, which lost 1 base and 0 bases, there was a span of 13 bases. Germline V gives CDR1 SGHVS, CDR2 FQNEAQ. DNA of the CDR3: TGTGCCAGCAGCTTAGTGGCCCAGCCGAATAGCAATCAGCCCCAGCATTTT. It specifies CASSLVAQPNSNQPQHF. The full variable domain, completed using reference TRBV7-8 and TRBJ1-5, is GAGVSQSPRYKVAKRGQDVALRCDPISGHVSLFWYQQALGQGPEFLTYFQNEAQLDKSGLPSDRFFAERPEGSVSTLKIQRTQQEDSAVYLCASSLVAQPNSNQPQHFGDGTRLSIL.

V usage is TRBV20-1 and J usage is TRBJ1-2; a weak D match, TRBD1 (5 bases). CDR1 and CDR2 (germline): DFQATT, SNEGSKA (reference sequence). V was trimmed by 7 bases and J by 2 bases, leaving 14 bases between them. This CDR3 is built from 13 residues. The CDR3 loop is CSVTGLTNYGYTF. CDR3 sequence (DNA): TGCAGTGTGACGGGACTGACCAACTATGGCTACACCTTC.

This clonotype was counted at least ten times. One junction end does not reproduce the germline sequence, and a read error may be involved. The V call is TRBV4-3, the J call TRBJ1-2; D may be TRBD1 (6 bases). Germline loops: CDR1 LGHNA, CDR2 YSLEER. This CDR3 comprises 13 residues. The CDR3 reads CASSQDVRGRISF. CDR3 sequence (DNA): TGCGCCAGCAGCCAAGATGTCAGGGGAAGGATAAGCTTC.

The V and J genes are TRBV5-1 and TRBJ2-2; 7 bases fit TRBD1. J gave up 4 bases and V 9 bases, and 9 bases lay outside the gene matches. This CDR3 comprises 14 residues. Germline CDR1 SGHRS, CDR2 YFSETQ. The CDR3 DNA sequence: TGCGCCACGACTCAAGCAGGGGGCACCGGGGAGCTGTTTTTT. This gives the protein CATTQAGGTGELFF.

This clonotype has just a few counts. The CDR3 reads CASSARAGGLGRNEAFF. The CDR3 DNA reads as TGTGCCAGCAGTGCTAGGGCAGGGGGTCTGGGTAGGAATGAAGCTTTCTTT. The chain combines TRBV2 with TRBJ1-1; TRBD1 aligns across 7 bases. CDR1 is SNHLY and CDR2 is FYNNEI in the germline V gene. V lost 4 bases, J lost 7 bases, and 18 bases stayed unmatched. The CDR3 contains 17 residues. Complete variable domain (other parts from reference TRBV2 and TRBJ1-1): EPEVTQTPSHQVTQMGQEVILRCVPISNHLYFYWYRQILGQKVEFLVSFYNNEISEKSEIFDDQFSVERPDGSNFTLKIRSTKLEDSAMYFCASSARAGGLGRNEAFFGQGTRLTVV.

The chain couples TRBV29-1 to TRBJ2-3; D gene uncertain. This CDR3 spans 10 amino acids. Per germline, CDR1 SQVTM and CDR2 ANQGSEA. CDR3 amino acids: CRASTDTQYF. The CDR3 region has the DNA TGCAGGGCTAGCACAGATACGCAGTATTTT.

This clonotype was counted once. The chain links TRBV5-5 to TRBJ2-5, with 11 bases lining up with TRBD2. This CDR3 region has 15 residues. The V and J ends lost 5 bases and 5 bases, in that order; junction bases with no gene match: 8. Germline V lookup: CDR1 SGHKS, CDR2 YYEKEE (reference sequence). CDR3 loop: CASRPEGTSGETQYF. The CDR3 DNA follows: TGTGCCAGCAGGCCAGAAGGGACTAGCGGTGAGACCCAGTACTTC. Using reference TRBV5-5 and TRBJ2-5 for the parts outside the CDR3, the full variable domain is DAGVTQSPTHLIKTRGQQVTLRCSPISGHKSVSWYQQVLGQGPQFIFQYYEKEERGRGNFPDRFSARQFPNYSSELNVNALLLGDSALYLCASRPEGTSGETQYFGPGTRLLVL.

This clonotype was seen more than once but under ten times. The chain couples TRBV12-3 or TRBV12-4 to TRBJ1-2; TRBD1 agrees at 8 bases. V shed 6 bases, J shed 3 bases, and the junction held 15 bases outside the gene matches. The length of the CDR3 is 17 residues. This CDR3 is CASSLDEAGGADYGYTF. In nucleotides, the CDR3 is TGTGCCAGCAGCTTGGACGAGGCAGGGGGCGCCGACTATGGCTACACCTTC.

This clonotype was detected many times. The chain uses TRBV6-5 and TRBJ1-1; no reliable D call. This CDR3 region has 13 residues. Deletions cut 2 bases from V and 4 bases from J, with 8 bases between. The germline V gene encodes CDR1 MNHEY and CDR2 SVGAGI. CDR3 nucleotide sequence: TGTGCCAGCAGTTACACAGATGGCACTGAAGCTTTCTTT. It encodes CASSYTDGTEAFF.

The chain combines TRBV10-3 with TRBJ2-7; TRBD2 matches 14 bases. The CDR3 is 15 amino acids. V trimming: 6 bases; J trimming: 5 bases; junction bases outside the gene matches: 6. Per the germline V gene, CDR1 is ENHRY and CDR2 is SYGVKD. Written as DNA, the CDR3 is TGTGCCATCAGGGGGACTAGCGGGAGTTTCCACGAGCAGTACTTC. Its protein product is CAIRGTSGSFHEQYF.

In this sample, this clonotype turned up many times. The CDR3 nucleotides are TGTGCCAGCAGTGCCCCAGGGAGTTCACCCCTCCACTTT. This translates into CASSAPGSSPLHF. The rearrangement joins TRBV25-1 to TRBJ1-6, with D maybe TRBD1 (5 bases). Germline V gene data show CDR1 as MGHDK and CDR2 as SYGVNS. The V and J ends lost 4 bases and 9 bases respectively, with 10 bases between them. The CDR3 length is 13 residues.

The chain couples TRBV19 to TRBJ1-1; D remains unclear. With 5 bases removed from V and 0 bases from J, the gap between germline ends came to 7 bases. This CDR3 is 13 amino acids long. Germline CDR1 reads LNHDA; CDR2 reads SQIVND (reference sequence). The DNA of the CDR3 is TGTGCCAGTAGTGTTCTCCTGAACACTGAAGCTTTCTTT. Amino acid sequence: CASSVLLNTEAFF. The whole variable domain, filled in from reference TRBV19 and TRBJ1-1, reads DGGITQSPKYLFRKEGQNVTLSCEQNLNHDAMYWYRQDPGQGLRLIYYSQIVNDFQKGDIAEGYSVSREKKESFPLTVTSAQKNPTAFYLCASSVLLNTEAFFGQGTRLTVV.

The chain uses TRBV20-1 and TRBJ2-3; 9 bases map to TRBD2. This CDR3 spans 14 amino acids. Germline assignment: CDR1 DFQATT and CDR2 SNEGSKA (reference sequence). With V trimmed by 1 base and J by 1 base, 0 bases remained unmatched. This CDR3 reads CSARVAGGTDTQYF. For the CDR3, the DNA is TGCAGTGCTAGAGTAGCGGGGGGCACAGATACGCAGTATTTT.

Points on this clonotype: This may come from a read error, since a much larger clone is one base off. V and J are TRBV15 and TRBJ2-5; D ambiguous. Germline CDR1 and CDR2: LNHNV and YYDKDF (reference sequence). CDR3 size: 13 residues. V was trimmed by 4 bases and J by 4 bases, leaving 10 bases between them. This chain's CDR3 is CATSTRLGETQYF. DNA of the CDR3: TGTGCCACCAGCACCCGGTTGGGAGAGACCCAGTACTTC.

This clonotype occurred many times. V usage is TRBV12-5 and J usage is TRBJ1-1, with TRBD1 identical over 7 bases. This CDR3 has 13 residues. Per the germline V gene, CDR1 is LGHNT and CDR2 is FRNRAP. V gave up 5 bases and J gave up 12 bases; unmatched junction bases: 12. The CDR3 bases are TGTGCTAGTGGTAGGGACAGCGGGGGGACGCCTTTCTTT. Its translation: CASGRDSGGTPFF.

The CDR3 spells CASSPEPSGSSYEQYF. In DNA, the CDR3 is TGTGCCAGCAGCCCAGAACCTAGCGGAAGCTCCTACGAGCAGTACTTC. The chain employs TRBV7-9 and TRBJ2-7, with 7 bases matching TRBD2. The CDR3 length is 16 residues. Germline CDR1 reads SEHNR; CDR2 reads FQNEAQ (reference sequence). V shed 5 bases, J shed 0 bases, and the junction held 10 bases outside the gene matches.

Notes on this clonotype: The junction departs from the called germline gene at one end, perhaps through a read error. The chain joins TRBV7-9 to TRBJ1-2; 10 bases map to TRBD1. The CDR3 totals 16 residues. Germline lookup yields CDR1 SEHNR and CDR2 FQNEAQ (reference sequence). The CDR3 nucleotides are TGTGCCAGCGGCTTAGTTGGGACAGGGGTCGTTAATGGCTACACCTTC. It encodes CASGLVGTGVVNGYTF.

This clonotype was seen only a few times. CDR3 protein: CASSHAVAYEQYF. Here the CDR3 DNA reads TGCGCCAGCAGCCACGCGGTCGCCTACGAGCAGTACTTC. V is TRBV4-1 and J is TRBJ2-7; D remains ambiguous. The CDR3 extends over 13 amino acids. Germline CDR1 MGHRA, CDR2 YSYEKL. V was shortened by 3 bases and J by 2 bases, with 8 bases between the two germline ends.

This sequence joins TRBV7-9 and TRBJ2-7, with 10 bases lining up with TRBD1. The CDR3 is made up of 15 amino acids. Germline trimming cut 7 bases from V and 6 bases from J; bases unmatched to any gene: 12. Germline V gene lookup returns CDR1 SEHNR and CDR2 FQNEAQ (reference sequence). CDR3 amino acids: CASTRGQGGPSEQYF. As DNA, the CDR3 is TGTGCCAGCACCCGAGGACAGGGGGGGCCCTCCGAGCAGTACTTC.

This clonotype has a handful of counts. This chain connects TRBV20-1 to TRBJ2-7, with a possible D match to TRBD2 (5 bases). The CDR3 is 14 amino acids. The V end lost 0 bases, the J end lost 3 bases, and 12 bases lay between the germline ends. Germline CDR1 is DFQATT and CDR2 is SNEGSKA (reference sequence). CDR3 protein: CSARDPNRDYEQYF. For the CDR3, the DNA is TGCAGTGCTAGAGATCCTAACCGGGACTACGAGCAGTACTTC.

J is TRBJ2-2 and V is TRBV7-9; 11 bases map to TRBD2. This CDR3 is built from 20 residues. After removal of 8 bases from V and 1 base from J, the junction contained 18 bases not matched to a gene. Germline lookup yields CDR1 SEHNR and CDR2 FQNEAQ (reference sequence). The CDR3 reads CASRPPSTSGSHRNTGELFF. The CDR3 DNA is TGTGCCAGCCGACCCCCTTCAACTAGCGGGAGTCATAGGAACACCGGGGAGCTGTTTTTT.

Concerning this clonotype: This clone may be a read error of a much larger clone one base away. The chain employs TRBV12-3 or TRBV12-4 and TRBJ2-5, with TRBD1 identical over 9 bases. The CDR3 sequence is 15 residues long. CDR3 in DNA: TGTGCCAGCAAACCCACAGGGGGCGTGCAAGAGTCCCAGTACTTC. As protein: CASKPTGGVQESQYF.

This clonotype was recorded once. Possible read error: a much larger clone is one base away. V and J are TRBV13 and TRBJ1-1; a weak D match, TRBD1 (5 bases). With 5 bases removed from V and 4 bases from J, the gap between germline ends came to 23 bases. CDR1 and CDR2 (germline): PRHDT, FYEKMQ (reference sequence). The CDR3 consists of 17 residues. In DNA form, the CDR3 reads TGTGCCAGCAGCCCGCAAGGGGAGGGGAGATTGGGCACTGAAGCTTTCTTT. Its protein product is CASSPQGEGRLGTEAFF.

In the case of this clonotype: Just one base apart from a much larger clone, this may be a read error. The final CDR3 position lacks the conserved phenylalanine or tryptophan, pointing to a likely read error. The chain combines TRBV6-1 with TRBJ2-5; 12 bases agree with TRBD2. The CDR3 has 16 amino acids. V trimming: 8 bases; J trimming: 2 bases; junction bases outside the gene matches: 9. Germline V CDR1 and CDR2: MNHNS, SASEGT. The CDR3 bases are TGTGCCAGCGGCACGACTAGCGGGGGAATGCAAGAGACCCAGTACTCC. Translated, it gives CASGTTSGGMQETQYS.